These 12 T cell receptor beta chains were sequenced from one sample in a study of blood T cell repertoires in COVID-19. The method was immunoSEQ multiplex PCR; TCRdb's version includes in-frame clones alone and lacks a portion of them. The sample records approximately 250,000 clones, roughly 88% being singletons. Sequencing used PBMCs or T cells enriched from blood (not recorded which). Receptor source: a woman aged 40 to 50 who had been exposed to COVID-19.

This chain joins TRBV7-2 and TRBJ1-2; TRBD1 matches at 8 bases. The CDR3 consists of 14 residues. Germline V gives CDR1 SGHTA, CDR2 FQGNSA. V shed 2 bases, J shed 7 bases, and the junction held 6 bases outside the gene matches. The CDR3 here is CASSLRQGAAGYTF. The CDR3 nucleotides are TGTGCCAGCAGCTTACGTCAGGGGGCGGCTGGCTACACCTTC.

The CDR3 coding sequence is TGTGCCAGCATCAGCTCTGGAAACACCATATATTTT. Protein: CASISSGNTIYF. The chain employs TRBV6-6 and TRBJ1-3; D is uncertain. Germline CDR1 is MNHNY and CDR2 is SVGAGI (reference sequence). V lost 7 bases and J 0 bases, leaving 4 bases between the germline ends. This CDR3 is built from 12 residues.

The chain uses TRBV27 and TRBJ2-7; 10 positions agree with TRBD1. With 9 bases clipped from V and 2 bases from J, the junction kept 7 bases outside the gene matches. This CDR3 contains 14 residues. The germline V gene has CDR1 MNHEY and CDR2 SMNVEV (reference sequence). CDR3 in amino acids: CARAPGTGAYEQYV. The CDR3 nucleotides read TGTGCCAGGGCCCCCGGGACAGGGGCCTACGAGCAGTACGTC.

The chain carries TRBV23-1 and TRBJ1-2; D is uncertain. TRBV23-1 is labeled an ORF, and its function is uncertain. The CDR3 sequence is 14 residues long. V lost 2 bases and J lost 2, with 9 bases in between. Here the CDR3 DNA reads TGCGCCAGCAGTCAAGCGACACGAAACTATGGCTACACCTTC. It specifies CASSQATRNYGYTF.

In this sample, this clone turned up a few times. This rearrangement joins TRBV29-1 to TRBJ1-2; D is unclear. Germline assignment: CDR1 SQVTM and CDR2 ANQGSEA. This CDR3 region has 12 residues. V lost 5 bases to trimming and J lost 4 bases, with 11 bases between them. The CDR3 spells CSVKSQSYGYTF. The DNA of the CDR3 is TGCAGCGTTAAGTCACAGAGCTATGGCTACACCTTC.

The CDR3 DNA follows: TGTGCCACCAGTGATTTTAGAGACACCGGGGAGCTGTTTTTT. This gives the protein CATSDFRDTGELFF. This rearrangement joins TRBV24-1 to TRBJ2-2; D unresolved. The CDR3 covers 14 residues. Germline assignment: CDR1 KGHDR and CDR2 SFDVKD. The germline V and J ends were trimmed by 1 base and 3 bases, with 5 bases remaining between them.

Many counts were recorded for this clone. The CDR3 region is CASSPRADRGDEKLFF. CDR3 nucleotides: TGTGCCAGCAGCCCGCGGGCCGACAGGGGCGATGAAAAACTGTTTTTT. J is TRBJ1-4 and V is TRBV9; 8 bases line up with TRBD1. After removal of 4 bases from V and 6 bases from J, the junction contained 11 bases not matched to a gene. CDR1 SGDLS and CDR2 YYNGEE come from the germline V gene. The CDR3 length is 16 residues.

This clone occurred once. This chain joins TRBV2 and TRBJ2-4; a possible D gene is TRBD2 (5 bases). Germline V gene data show CDR1 as SNHLY and CDR2 as FYNNEI. CDR3 length: 14 amino acids. V lost 7 bases, J lost 3 bases, and 13 bases lay in between. CDR3 loop: CASTDSFVKNIQYF. CDR3 nucleotides: TGTGCCAGCACGGACTCATTCGTCAAAAACATTCAGTACTTC.

This sequence joins TRBV7-9 and TRBJ1-4, with D hard to call. This CDR3 is built from 15 residues. Trimming cost V 0 bases and J 0 bases, with 5 bases left between them. From germline, CDR1 is SEHNR and CDR2 FQNEAQ (reference sequence). The DNA of the CDR3 is TGTGCCAGCAGCTTAGCGGCCGCAACTAATGAAAAACTGTTTTTT. As protein: CASSLAAATNEKLFF.

The chain carries TRBV7-2 and TRBJ2-4; the D gene is possibly TRBD2 (6 bases). Germline V gene sequence: CDR1 SGHTA, CDR2 FQGNSA. This CDR3 is 16 amino acids long. Deletions cut 1 base from V and 0 bases from J, with 10 bases between. The CDR3 reads CASSLDSGVAKNIQYF. The CDR3 nucleotides read TGTGCCAGCAGCTTAGATTCGGGAGTAGCCAAAAACATTCAGTACTTC.

This clone was seen a handful of times. The gene calls are TRBV3-1 (or the pseudogene TRBV3-2) and TRBJ1-2, with D hard to call. The CDR3 totals 15 residues. Per the germline V gene, CDR1 is LGHDT and CDR2 is YNNKEL (reference sequence). The germline V and J ends were trimmed by 2 bases and 0 bases, with 10 bases remaining between them. The CDR3: CASSQTLKANYGYTF. CDR3 DNA sequence: TGTGCCAGCAGCCAAACTCTAAAAGCTAACTATGGCTACACCTTC.

The rearrangement joins TRBV9 to TRBJ1-1; D may be TRBD1 (5 bases). Germline CDR1 and CDR2: SGDLS and YYNGEE. The CDR3 covers 17 residues. Trimming left V 4 bases short and J 5 bases short, with 24 bases between. As DNA, the CDR3 is TGTGCCAGCAGCAATCCTCAAGGGGTTATCCGGGGGACTGAAGCTTTCTTT. This codes for CASSNPQGVIRGTEAFF.